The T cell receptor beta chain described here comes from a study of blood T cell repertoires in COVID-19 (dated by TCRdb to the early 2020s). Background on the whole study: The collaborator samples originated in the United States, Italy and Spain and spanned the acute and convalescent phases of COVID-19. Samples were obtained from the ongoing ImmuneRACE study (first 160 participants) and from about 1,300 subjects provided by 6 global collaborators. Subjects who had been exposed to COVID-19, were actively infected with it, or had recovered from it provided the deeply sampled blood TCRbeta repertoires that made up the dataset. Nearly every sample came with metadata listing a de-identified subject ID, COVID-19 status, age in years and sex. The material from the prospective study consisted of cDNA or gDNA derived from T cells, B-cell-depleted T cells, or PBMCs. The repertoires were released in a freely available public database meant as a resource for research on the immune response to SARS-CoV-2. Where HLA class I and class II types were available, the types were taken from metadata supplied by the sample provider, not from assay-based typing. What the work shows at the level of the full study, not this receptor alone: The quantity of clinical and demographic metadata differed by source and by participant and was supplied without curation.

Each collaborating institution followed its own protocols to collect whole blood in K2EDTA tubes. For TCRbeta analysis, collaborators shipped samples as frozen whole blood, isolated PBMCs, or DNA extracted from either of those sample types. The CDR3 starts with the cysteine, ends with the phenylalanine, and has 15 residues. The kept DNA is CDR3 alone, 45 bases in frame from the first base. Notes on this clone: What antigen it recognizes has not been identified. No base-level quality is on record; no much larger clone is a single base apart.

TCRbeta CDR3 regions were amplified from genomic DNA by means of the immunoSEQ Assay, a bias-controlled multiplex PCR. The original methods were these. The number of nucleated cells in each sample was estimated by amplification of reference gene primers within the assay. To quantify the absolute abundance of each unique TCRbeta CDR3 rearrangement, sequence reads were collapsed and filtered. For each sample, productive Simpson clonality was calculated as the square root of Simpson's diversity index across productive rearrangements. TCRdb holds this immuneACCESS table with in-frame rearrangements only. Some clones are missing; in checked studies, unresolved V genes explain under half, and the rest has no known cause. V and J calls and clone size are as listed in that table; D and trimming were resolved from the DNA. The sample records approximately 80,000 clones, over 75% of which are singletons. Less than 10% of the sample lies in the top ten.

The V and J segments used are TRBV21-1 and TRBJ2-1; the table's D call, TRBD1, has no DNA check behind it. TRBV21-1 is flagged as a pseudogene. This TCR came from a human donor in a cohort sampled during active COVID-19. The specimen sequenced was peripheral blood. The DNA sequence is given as TGTGCCAGCAGCAAAGGGCCCTCTGGGGGCCATGAGCAGTTCTTC. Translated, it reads CASSKGPSGGHEQFF.